This T cell receptor (beta chain) was identified during a study of T cell repertoires in ileal Crohn's disease. TCRdb's copy holds only in-frame clones and misses some; the assay was immunoSEQ multiplex PCR. The table shows under 14,000 clones, with around 86% occurring only once. For this clone: Its antigen is not identified. This sample also contains other DNA sequences that code for the same CDR3.

Study-wide results and limits: Compared with CD4 T cells, sorted CD8 cells carried more expanded clones. Active smokers at surgery had more clonal expansions than non-smokers.

Documented time point: inflamed ileum from the surgical specimen. The sequenced sample was ileal tissue. This receptor was identified in an adult with Crohn's disease.

In DNA, the CDR3 is TGCAGTGCTACCGGGAACACTGAAGCTTTCTTT. Protein: CSATGNTEAFF. The V and J genes are TRBV20-1 and TRBJ1-1, with D hard to call. Germline CDR1 reads DFQATT; CDR2 reads SNEGSKA (reference sequence). The CDR3 sequence is 11 residues long. The V end lost 4 bases, the J end lost 1 base, and 4 bases lay between the germline ends.